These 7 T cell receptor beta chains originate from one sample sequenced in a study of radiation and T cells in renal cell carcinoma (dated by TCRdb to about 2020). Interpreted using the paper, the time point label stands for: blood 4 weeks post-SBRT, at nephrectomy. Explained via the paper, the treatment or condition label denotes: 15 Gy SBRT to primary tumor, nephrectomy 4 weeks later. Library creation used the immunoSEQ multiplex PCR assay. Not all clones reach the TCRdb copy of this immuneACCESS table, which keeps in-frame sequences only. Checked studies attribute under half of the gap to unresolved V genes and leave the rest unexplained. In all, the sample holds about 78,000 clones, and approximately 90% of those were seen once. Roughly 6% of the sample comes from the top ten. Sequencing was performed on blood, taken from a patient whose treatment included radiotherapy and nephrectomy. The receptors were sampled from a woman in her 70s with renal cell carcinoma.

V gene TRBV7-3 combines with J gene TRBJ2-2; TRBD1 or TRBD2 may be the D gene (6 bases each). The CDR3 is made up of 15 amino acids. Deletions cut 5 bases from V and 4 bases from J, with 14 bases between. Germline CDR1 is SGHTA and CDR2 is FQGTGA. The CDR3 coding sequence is TGTGCCAGCAGCGCGGGGACACACCGCACCGGGGAGCTGTTTTTT. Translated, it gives CASSAGTHRTGELFF.

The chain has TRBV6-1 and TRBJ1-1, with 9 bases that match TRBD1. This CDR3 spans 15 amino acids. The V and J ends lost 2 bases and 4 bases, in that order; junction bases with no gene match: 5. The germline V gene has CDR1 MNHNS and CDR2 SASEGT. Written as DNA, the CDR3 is TGTGCCAGCAGTGAAAAGGACAGGGGTCGCACTGAAGCTTTCTTT. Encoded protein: CASSEKDRGRTEAFF.

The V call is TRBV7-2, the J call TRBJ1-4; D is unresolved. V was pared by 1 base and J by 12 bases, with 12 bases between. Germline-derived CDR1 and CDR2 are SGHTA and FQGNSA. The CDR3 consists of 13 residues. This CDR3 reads CASSLEAEEELFF. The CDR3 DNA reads TGTGCCAGCAGCTTAGAGGCGGAAGAGGAACTGTTTTTT.

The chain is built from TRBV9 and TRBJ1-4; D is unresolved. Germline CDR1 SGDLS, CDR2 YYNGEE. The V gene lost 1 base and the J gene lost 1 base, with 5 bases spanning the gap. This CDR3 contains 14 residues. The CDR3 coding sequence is TGTGCCAGCAGCGTATCCGGAACTAATGAAAAACTGTTTTTT. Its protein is CASSVSGTNEKLFF.

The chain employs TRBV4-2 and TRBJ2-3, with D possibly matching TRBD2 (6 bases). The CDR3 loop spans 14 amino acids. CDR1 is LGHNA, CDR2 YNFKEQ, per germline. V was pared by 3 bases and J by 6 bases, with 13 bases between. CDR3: CASSQEGYIDTQYF. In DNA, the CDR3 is TGTGCCAGCAGCCAGGAGGGGTATATCGATACGCAGTATTTT.

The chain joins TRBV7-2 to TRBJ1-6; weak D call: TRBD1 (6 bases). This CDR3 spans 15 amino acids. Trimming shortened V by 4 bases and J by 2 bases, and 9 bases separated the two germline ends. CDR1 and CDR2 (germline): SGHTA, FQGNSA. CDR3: CASSYGGTYNSPLHF. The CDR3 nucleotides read TGTGCCAGCAGCTACGGGGGCACCTATAATTCACCCCTCCACTTT.

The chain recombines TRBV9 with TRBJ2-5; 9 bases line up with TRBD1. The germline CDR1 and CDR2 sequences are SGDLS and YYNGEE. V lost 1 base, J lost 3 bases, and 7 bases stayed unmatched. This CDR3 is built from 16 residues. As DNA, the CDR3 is TGTGCCAGCAGCGTACGGGACAGGGTTATTAAAGAGACCCAGTACTTC. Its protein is CASSVRDRVIKETQYF. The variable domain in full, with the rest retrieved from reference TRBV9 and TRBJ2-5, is DSGVTQTPKHLITATGQRVTLRCSPRSGDLSVYWYQQSLDQGLQFLIQYYNGEERAKGNILERFSAQQFPDLHSELNLSSLELGDSALYFCASSVRDRVIKETQYFGPGTRLLVL.